This TCR beta chain comes out of a study of blood T cell repertoires in COVID-19 (dated by TCRdb to the early 2020s). With respect to the entire study: Samples covering the acute and convalescent phases of COVID-19 were provided by collaborators in the United States, Italy and Spain. The material from the prospective study consisted of cDNA or gDNA derived from T cells, B-cell-depleted T cells, or PBMCs. Deeply sampled blood TCRbeta repertoires from subjects exposed to, actively infected with, or recovered from COVID-19 were included in the dataset. The repertoires were released in a freely available public database meant as a resource for research on the immune response to SARS-CoV-2. The samples were drawn from the first 160 participants of the ongoing ImmuneRACE study and from 1,254 subjects provided by 6 global collaborators. A de-identified subject ID, COVID-19 status, age in years and sex were almost always included in the sample metadata. Where available, HLA class I and class II types were obtained from metadata supplied by the sample provider rather than from assay-based typing.

Collaborating institutions collected whole blood in K2EDTA tubes following their own protocols. For TCRbeta analysis, collaborators shipped samples as frozen whole blood, isolated PBMCs, or DNA extracted from either of those sample types. On the study overall, not on this receptor specifically: The amount of clinical and demographic metadata varied by source and participant and was provided uncurated.

Worth noting for this clone: Its antigen remains unidentified. No base quality values were provided; no much bigger clone lies one nucleotide off.

TCRbeta CDR3 regions were amplified from genomic DNA by means of the immunoSEQ Assay, a bias-controlled multiplex PCR. Per the source publication's procedure: Nucleated cell counts per sample were estimated from amplification of reference gene primers within the assay. To quantify the absolute abundance of each unique TCRbeta CDR3 rearrangement, sequence reads were collapsed and filtered. For each sample, productive Simpson clonality was calculated as the square root of Simpson's diversity index across productive rearrangements. Not all clones reach the TCRdb copy of this immuneACCESS table, which keeps in-frame sequences only. Checked studies attribute under half of the gap to unresolved V genes and leave the rest unexplained. V, J and clone size are those of that table, while D and trimming were read from the DNA. The sample profile shows tens of thousands of clones; about 87% of them were found once. The top ten clonotypes cover about 9.8% of the sample.

In the germline V gene, CDR1 corresponds to SGHTA and CDR2 to FQGTGA. V is shortened by 6 bases, J by 0 bases, and the region joining them spans 6 bases. The CDR3, from cysteine to phenylalanine, totals 14 residues. The retained sequence is limited to the CDR3, 42 bases, with the frame set at the first base. The chain is made from TRBV7-3 and TRBJ2-6; the D gene is not confidently resolved. Sample: peripheral blood. The clonotype originates from a human donor in a cohort sampled during active COVID-19. The DNA reads TGTGCCAGCAGATCGGGCTCTGGGGCCAACGTCCTGACTTTC. Translated, this gives CASRSGSGANVLTF. This CDR3, with the reference TRBV7-3 and TRBJ2-6 proteins standing in past its ends, gives the full variable domain GAGVSQTPSNKVTEKGKYVELRCDPISGHTALYWYRQSLGQGPEFLIYFQGTGAADDSGLPNDRFFAVRPEGSVSTLKIQRTERGDSAVYLCASRSGSGANVLTFGAGSRLTVL.